These 25 T cell receptor beta chains came from one sample sequenced in a study of blood T cell repertoires in COVID-19. This table comes from immunoSEQ multiplex PCR, and its TCRdb copy is limited to in-frame clones, with some not included. The table shows about 260,000 clones, with approximately 89% occurring only once. The sequenced sample consisted of peripheral blood. The receptor set was obtained from a woman in her 70s with COVID-19, enrolled during active disease.

The DNA for the CDR3 is TGTGCCAGCTCACCACCGTTGGGGGCAAATGGGATCACTGAAGCTTTCTTT. As protein: CASSPPLGANGITEAFF. The rearrangement links TRBV18 to TRBJ1-1; perhaps TRBD1 as D (6 bases). Trimming cost V 0 bases and J 4 bases, with 18 bases left between them. Germline V CDR1 and CDR2: KGHSH, LQKENI. This CDR3 has 17 amino acids.

In its sample, this clone was seen once. V is TRBV13 and J is TRBJ2-7; 7 nucleotides align to TRBD1. The V gene's germline CDR1 is PRHDT and CDR2 FYEKMQ (reference sequence). The CDR3 totals 15 residues. V was pared by 6 bases and J by 4 bases, with 12 bases of the junction left unmatched. The CDR3 bases are TGTGCCAGCAGTTCCCTTGGGACAGAAATGTACGAGCAGTACTTC. Protein product: CASSSLGTEMYEQYF.

The rearrangement joins TRBV7-2 to TRBJ1-1; tentative D call: TRBD1 (5 bases). Germline CDR1 and CDR2: SGHTA and FQGNSA. CDR3 length: 14 residues. Trimming took 2 bases from V and 1 from J, leaving 8 bases between them. The CDR3 DNA follows: TGTGCCAGCAGCTTACAGGGCCGGAACACTGAAGCTTTCTTT. Amino acids: CASSLQGRNTEAFF.

The genes are TRBV5-6 and TRBJ2-2; 7 nucleotides match TRBD1. From germline, CDR1 is SGHDT and CDR2 YYEEEE. The V gene end was trimmed by 1 base and the J gene end by 4 bases; junction bases not matched to a gene: 4. The CDR3 length is 15 residues. CDR3 nucleotide sequence: TGTGCCAGCAGCTTGTACAGGGGACGCACCGGGGAGCTGTTTTTT. Its translation is CASSLYRGRTGELFF.

This chain connects TRBV3-1 (or the pseudogene TRBV3-2) to TRBJ2-7, with D perhaps TRBD1 (6 bases). Deletions cut 3 bases from V and 3 bases from J, with 9 bases between. The CDR3 totals 13 residues. The germline V gene has CDR1 LGHDT and CDR2 YNNKEL (reference sequence). CDR3 loop: CASSHGDNYEQYF. CDR3 DNA sequence: TGTGCCAGCAGCCACGGGGACAACTACGAGCAGTACTTC.

The chain combines TRBV10-3 with TRBJ1-2, with 8 bases that match TRBD1. V shed 3 bases and J 8 bases; nucleotides not matched to a gene: 11. The CDR3 has 15 amino acids. Looked up from germline, CDR1 is ENHRY and CDR2 is SYGVKD. The CDR3 spells CAISEISVAGGGYTF. In DNA form, the CDR3 reads TGTGCCATCAGTGAAATCAGCGTGGCAGGGGGCGGCTACACCTTC.

The V and J genes are TRBV3-1 (or the pseudogene TRBV3-2) and TRBJ1-1; a possible D gene is TRBD1 (5 bases). Germline V gives CDR1 LGHDT, CDR2 YNNKEL (reference sequence). This CDR3 is built from 14 residues. V lost 0 bases to trimming and J lost 5 bases, with 10 bases between them. The CDR3 protein is CASSQDTGVTEAFF. Written as DNA, the CDR3 is TGTGCCAGCAGCCAAGATACGGGGGTGACTGAAGCTTTCTTT.

The CDR3 DNA reads TGTGCCAGTTCCGGGGGACAGTACTCTGGAAACACCATATATTTT. Its protein product is CASSGGQYSGNTIYF. The rearrangement uses TRBV19 and TRBJ1-3, with 7 bases that match TRBD1. Trimming removed 8 bases from V and 0 bases from J; junction bases left unmatched: 7. The CDR3 is made up of 15 amino acids. Germline CDR1 and CDR2: LNHDA and SQIVND (reference sequence). Together with reference TRBV19 and TRBJ1-3, the CDR3 gives the full variable domain: DGGITQSPKYLFRKEGQNVTLSCEQNLNHDAMYWYRQDPGQGLRLIYYSQIVNDFQKGDIAEGYSVSREKKESFPLTVTSAQKNPTAFYLCASSGGQYSGNTIYFGEGSWLTVV.

The chain uses TRBV11-3 and TRBJ2-5; 9 positions agree with TRBD1. Germline V gene sequence: CDR1 SGHNT, CDR2 YENEEA. The CDR3 loop spans 15 amino acids. Unmatched junction bases numbered 5, after V lost 1 base and J lost 5 bases. The CDR3 nucleotides read TGTGCCAGCAGCTTAGCCCCTGACAGGGGGGAGACCCAGTACTTC. Protein sequence: CASSLAPDRGETQYF. Together with reference TRBV11-3 and TRBJ2-5, the CDR3 gives the full variable domain: EAGVVQSPRYKIIEKKQPVAFWCNPISGHNTLYWYLQNLGQGPELLIRYENEEAVDDSQLPKDRFSAERLKGVDSTLKIQPAELGDSAVYLCASSLAPDRGETQYFGPGTRLLVL.

The chain employs TRBV11-3 and TRBJ2-5; 9 positions match TRBD1. There are 17 residues in the CDR3. Trimming removed 5 bases from V and 5 bases from J; junction bases left unmatched: 15. Germline values: CDR1 SGHNT, CDR2 YENEEA. CDR3 loop: CASSEPSNRGLWETQYF. The CDR3 DNA is TGTGCCAGCAGCGAACCCTCGAACAGGGGGCTGTGGGAGACCCAGTACTTC.

This clone was found a few times. The rearrangement joins TRBV27 to TRBJ1-4; D unresolved. The CDR3 totals 15 residues. Trimming removed 1 base from V and 4 bases from J, with 10 bases in between. Germline CDR1 is MNHEY and CDR2 is SMNVEV (reference sequence). CDR3 sequence (DNA): TGTGCCAGCAGTTTATGGTCAGGTGATAATGAAAAACTGTTTTTT. Its protein is CASSLWSGDNEKLFF.

Details on this clone: At one end the junction does not follow the germline gene, possibly because of a read error. This chain links TRBV7-9 with TRBJ1-4; no clear D gene. The CDR3 sequence is 12 residues long. Looked up from germline, CDR1 is SEHNR and CDR2 is FQNEAQ (reference sequence). CDR3 in amino acids: CASSLEGGKRTF. In DNA, the CDR3 is TGTGCCAGCAGCTTAGAAGGCGGGAAGAGGACTTTT. The entire variable domain, with the rest obtained from reference TRBV7-9 and TRBJ1-4, is as follows: DTGVSQNPRHKITKRGQNVTFRCDPISEHNRLYWYRQTLGQGPEFLTYFQNEAQLEKSRLLSDRFSAERPKGSFSTLEIQRTEQGDSAMYLCASSLEGGKRTFGSGTQLSVL.

This chain links TRBV19 with TRBJ1-5; 7 positions match TRBD1. Germline V lookup: CDR1 LNHDA, CDR2 SQIVND (reference sequence). The trim removed 4 bases at V and 2 bases at J, leaving 5 bases unmatched. The CDR3 runs 15 residues. CDR3 residues: CASSTDRVGNQPQHF. The CDR3 DNA follows: TGTGCCAGTAGTACCGACAGGGTTGGCAATCAGCCCCAGCATTTT.

The chain is built from TRBV30 and TRBJ1-6; D is unresolved. CDR1 and CDR2 from the germline V gene are GTSNPN and SVGIG (reference sequence). Trimming left V 2 bases short and J 0 bases short, with 11 bases between. The CDR3 is 16 residues long. The CDR3: CAWSRRESSYNSPLHF. DNA for the CDR3: TGTGCCTGGAGTCGACGGGAGAGCTCCTATAATTCACCCCTCCACTTT.

The chain is built from TRBV6-5 and TRBJ1-1; maybe TRBD1 (5 bases). There are 16 residues in the CDR3. V was trimmed by 0 bases and J by 4 bases, leaving 15 bases between them. The germline V gene has CDR1 MNHEY and CDR2 SVGAGI. In DNA form, the CDR3 reads TGTGCCAGCAGTTACTCGGGGGGAAGTGGTGGCACTGAAGCTTTCTTT. This sequence encodes CASSYSGGSGGTEAFF.

J is TRBJ1-2 and V is TRBV7-2; 8 bases are a match to TRBD1. This CDR3 has 13 amino acids. Germline V gene lookup returns CDR1 SGHTA and CDR2 FQGNSA. Trimming cost V 1 base and J 5 bases; bases outside gene matches: 0. For the CDR3, the DNA is TGTGCCAGCAGCTTAGGGACAGGGTATGGCTACACCTTC. It encodes CASSLGTGYGYTF.

The gene calls are TRBV7-9 and TRBJ1-2, with no clear D. This CDR3 has 14 amino acids. Trimming removed 5 bases at V and 5 bases at J, with 15 bases between. Germline loops: CDR1 SEHNR, CDR2 FQNEAQ (reference sequence). CDR3 amino acids: CASSPNGLGYGYTF. The CDR3 DNA follows: TGTGCCAGCAGCCCCAACGGGTTGGGTTATGGCTACACCTTC.

The genes are TRBV2 and TRBJ2-2, with 8 bases fitting TRBD1. Per germline, CDR1 SNHLY and CDR2 FYNNEI. V shed 6 bases and J 4 bases; nucleotides not matched to a gene: 7. This CDR3 is 15 amino acids long. CDR3 DNA: TGTGCCAGCAGGAGGCAGGGGGCCGGCACCGGGGAGCTGTTTTTT. Amino acids: CASRRQGAGTGELFF.

This chain links TRBV7-9 with TRBJ2-7, with D perhaps matching TRBD2 (6 bases). Trimming shortened V by 2 bases and J by 5 bases, and 10 bases separated the two germline ends. The CDR3 has 13 residues. The germline gives CDR1 SEHNR, CDR2 FQNEAQ (reference sequence). The CDR3 loop is CASSLRPGDEQYF. CDR3 coding DNA: TGTGCCAGCAGCTTACGGCCGGGGGACGAGCAGTACTTC.

The gene calls are TRBV5-5 and TRBJ2-1; 7 bases map to TRBD2. Germline V gene sequence: CDR1 SGHKS, CDR2 YYEKEE (reference sequence). The CDR3 loop spans 17 amino acids. V shed 6 bases, J shed 4 bases, and the junction held 16 bases outside the gene matches. The CDR3 nucleotides read TGTGCCAGCACACCGAGACCGGGACTACCCAATTACAATGAGCAGTTCTTC. Translation: CASTPRPGLPNYNEQFF.

The J gene is TRBJ2-7, the V gene TRBV9; TRBD1 matches at 10 bases. CDR1 is SGDLS, CDR2 YYNGEE, per germline. The CDR3 sequence is 17 residues long. Unmatched junction bases numbered 10, after V lost 0 bases and J lost 4 bases. The CDR3: CASSVADPGTGVYEQYF. As DNA, the CDR3 is TGTGCCAGCAGCGTAGCTGACCCCGGGACAGGGGTATACGAGCAGTACTTC.

This clone came up many times. This rearrangement joins TRBV4-3 to TRBJ1-5; D gene uncertain. This CDR3 spans 15 amino acids. Between the trimmed V and J ends, which lost 0 bases and 3 bases, there was a span of 9 bases. Germline V gene sequence: CDR1 LGHNA, CDR2 YSLEER. The DNA of the CDR3 is TGCGCCAGCAGCCAAGATTACCAGTTCAATCAGCCCCAGCATTTT. This codes for CASSQDYQFNQPQHF.

The V and J genes are TRBV4-2 and TRBJ1-4; possibly TRBD1 for D (5 bases). In germline, CDR1 is LGHNA, CDR2 YNFKEQ. CDR3 size: 14 residues. The ends were cut back, 0 bases at V and 5 bases at J, with 7 bases in the middle. The CDR3 spells CASSQDRTNEKLFF. In nucleotides, the CDR3 is TGTGCCAGCAGCCAAGATAGGACAAATGAAAAACTGTTTTTT.

The chain has TRBV29-1 and TRBJ2-5, with a tentative D call TRBD1 (6 bases). The germline gives CDR1 SQVTM, CDR2 ANQGSEA. Trimming shortened V by 3 bases and J by 3 bases, and 17 bases separated the two germline ends. CDR3 length: 15 amino acids. CDR3 coding DNA: TGCAGCGTTGATTCGTCGACAGGACTGAAAGAGACCCAGTACTTC. Its translation is CSVDSSTGLKETQYF.

This clone is a singleton in its sample. The chain uses TRBV5-4 and TRBJ1-1, with 8 positions matching TRBD1. Germline values: CDR1 SGHNT, CDR2 YYREEE (reference sequence). V shed 6 bases and J 1 base; nucleotides not matched to a gene: 5. This CDR3 is 14 amino acids long. CDR3 in DNA: TGTGCCAGCACGAGACAGGGGCGGAACACTGAAGCTTTCTTT. Translating gives CASTRQGRNTEAFF.